This entry describes one TCR beta chain. The CDR3 consists of 14 residues. Looked up from germline, CDR1 is SGHVS and CDR2 is FQNEAQ. Trimming removed 2 bases from V and 5 bases from J; junction bases left unmatched: 5. This record belongs to a study of blood T cell repertoires in COVID-19. Study summary: From the United States, Italy and Spain came samples of acute and convalescent COVID-19. The analysed material was cDNA or gDNA that came from T cells, B-cell-depleted T cells, or PBMCs.

In the authors' methods: Amplified reference gene primers provided the basis for estimating nucleated cell counts. Clones were read by immunoSEQ multiplex PCR, and TCRdb kept only the in-frame ones, dropping some. The DNA gave D and trimming, while V, J and clone size come from that table. The table includes about 110,000 clones, approximately 79% detected once. V gene TRBV7-8 combines with J gene TRBJ2-7; 8 bases align to TRBD2. The TCR sequence derives from a man between 70 and 80 years old with active or convalescent COVID-19. The material sequenced was peripheral blood. The DNA of the CDR3 is TGTGCCAGCAGCTTATGGTTCGGGGGGGACGAGCAGTACTTC. As protein: CASSLWFGGDEQYF. The variable domain in full, completed from reference TRBV7-8 and TRBJ2-7, reads GAGVSQSPRYKVAKRGQDVALRCDPISGHVSLFWYQQALGQGPEFLTYFQNEAQLDKSGLPSDRFFAERPEGSVSTLKIQRTQQEDSAVYLCASSLWFGGDEQYFGPGTRLTVT.